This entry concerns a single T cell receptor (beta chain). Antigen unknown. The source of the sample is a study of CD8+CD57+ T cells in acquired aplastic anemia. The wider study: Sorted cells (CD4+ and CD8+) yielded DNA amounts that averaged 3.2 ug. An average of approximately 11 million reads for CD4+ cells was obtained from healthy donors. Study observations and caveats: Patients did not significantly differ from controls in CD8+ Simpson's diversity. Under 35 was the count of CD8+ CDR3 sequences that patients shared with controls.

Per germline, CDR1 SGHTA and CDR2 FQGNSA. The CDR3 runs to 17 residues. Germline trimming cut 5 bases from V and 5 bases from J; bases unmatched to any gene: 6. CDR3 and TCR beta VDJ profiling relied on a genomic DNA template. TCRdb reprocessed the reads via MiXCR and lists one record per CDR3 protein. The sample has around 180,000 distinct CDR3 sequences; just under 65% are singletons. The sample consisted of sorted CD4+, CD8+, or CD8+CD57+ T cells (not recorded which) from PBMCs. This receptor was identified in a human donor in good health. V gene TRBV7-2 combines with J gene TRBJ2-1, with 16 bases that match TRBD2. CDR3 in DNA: TGTGCCAGCAGCAACCGGGGACTAGCGGGAGGGAACAATGAGCAGTTCTTC. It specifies CASSNRGLAGGNNEQFF.